These T cell receptor beta chains were read from a single sample in a study of T cells in Graves' hyperthyroidism and ophthalmopathy. MiXCR, applied by TCRdb to the multiplex PCR reads, yields one record per CDR3 protein. The data contain about 640,000 distinct CDR3 sequences, more than 20% of them seen just once; the ten biggest clones take up 34%. Sequenced sample: blood. The receptor source for this set is a young man with Graves' ophthalmopathy. The CDR3 runs from the conserved cysteine through the conserved F or W. A D gene is named only where the DNA matches it firmly. For some rows the clone size is stated as once, few or many, or as a class when expanded; others skip it.

TRBD1	TRBV27	15	once	TRBJ2-7	TGTGCCAGCAGTTTATCCGACAGGGGCCCCTACGAGCAGTACTTC	CASSLSDRGPYEQYF
.	TRBV28	16	many	TRBJ1-5	TGTGCCAGCAGTCCCCACGGCAGGGATAGCAATCAGCCCCAGCATTTT	CASSPHGRDSNQPQHF
.	TRBV28	12	.	TRBJ1-5	TGTGCCAGCAGTTTATGGAGTCAGCCCCAGCATTTT	CASSLWSQPQHF
.	TRBV20-1	14	many	TRBJ2-3	TGCAGTGCTAGAAGGGACCACAGCACAGATACGCAGTATTTT	CSARRDHSTDTQYF
.	TRBV28	17	few	TRBJ1-4	TGTGCCAGCAGCCCCACCAACAGGGAGGAGATGAGTGAAAAACTGTTTTTT	CASSPTNREEMSEKLFF
.	TRBV4-2	14	.	TRBJ2-2	TGTGCCAGCAGCCAGCGCCTCCACACCGGGGAGCTGTTTTTT	CASSQRLHTGELFF
.	TRBV6-2/TRBV6-3	16	.	TRBJ2-7	TGTGCCAGCAGTTACGGGGCCGGGACACCGAACTACGAGCAGTACTTC	CASSYGAGTPNYEQYF
.	TRBV5-1	13	few	TRBJ2-7	TGCGCCAGCACCTCGGACAGCGCCTACGAGCAGTACTTC	CASTSDSAYEQYF
TRBD2	TRBV28	15	many	TRBJ2-7	TGTGCCAGCAACTCCGGGACTAGCGGAGGCTACGAGCAGTACTTC	CASNSGTSGGYEQYF
TRBD2	TRBV7-9	15	.	TRBJ2-1	TGTGCCAGCAGCGTTGGACTAGCGGGAGTAGGTGAGCAGTTCTTC	CASSVGLAGVGEQFF
.	TRBV12-3/TRBV12-4	13	many	TRBJ1-2	TGTGCCAGCAGTTTATTTAGGGTAAACGGCTACACCTTC	CASSLFRVNGYTF
.	TRBV11-2	16	many	TRBJ2-7	TGTGCCAGCAGTCGACCGGGGGGCAGGGAGGAATACGAGCAGTACTTC	CASSRPGGREEYEQYF
.	TRBV30	17	few	TRBJ2-5	TGTGCCTGGAGCCAGGGGGCTAGCGGGACAGTGCGGGAGACCCAGTACTTC	CAWSQGASGTVRETQYF
.	TRBV7-4	9	few	TRBJ2-7	TGTGCCAGAAATTACGAGCAGTACTTC	CARNYEQYF
TRBD2	TRBV29-1	14	few	TRBJ2-1	TGCAGCACCGCTAGCGGCCAATTTAACAATGAGCAGTTCTTC	CSTASGQFNNEQFF
.	TRBV7-9	13	.	TRBJ2-7	TGTGCCAGCAGCTCACGGGACTTCTACGAGCAGTACTTC	CASSSRDFYEQYF
TRBD2	TRBV27	20	once	TRBJ2-3	TGTGCCAGCAGTTTAGCCCACCCTAGCGGGAGGTATGGTGGAACAGATACGCAGTATTTT	CASSLAHPSGRYGGTDTQYF
.	TRBV20-1	13	many	TRBJ1-1	TGCAGTGCTAGTACTCCGGTGAACACTGAAGCTTTCTTT	CSASTPVNTEAFF